The T cell receptor (beta chain) under discussion was sequenced for a study of blood T cell repertoires in COVID-19. Study-level information: The United States, Italy and Spain supplied acute and convalescent COVID-19 samples.

Germline assignment: CDR1 SGHRS and CDR2 YFSETQ. CDR3 length: 15 residues. The V and J ends lost 1 base and 1 base respectively, with 10 bases between them. Under the authors' procedure: Estimation of nucleated cell counts relied on the amplification of reference gene primers. Profiling relied on immunoSEQ multiplex PCR, and the TCRdb table lists in-frame clones only, not all of them. Clone size and the V and J calls come from that table; the DNA yielded D and trimming. Among 100,000 to 150,000 clones listed, around 81% were seen once. This TCR was recovered from a man aged 55 to 70 with acute or convalescent COVID-19. Input material: peripheral blood. The chain joins TRBV5-1 to TRBJ2-3, with TRBD2 as a possible D gene (5 bases). The CDR3 DNA reads as TGCGCCAGCAGCTTGACGGGGTTCGGCACAGATACGCAGTATTTT. Encoded protein: CASSLTGFGTDTQYF.